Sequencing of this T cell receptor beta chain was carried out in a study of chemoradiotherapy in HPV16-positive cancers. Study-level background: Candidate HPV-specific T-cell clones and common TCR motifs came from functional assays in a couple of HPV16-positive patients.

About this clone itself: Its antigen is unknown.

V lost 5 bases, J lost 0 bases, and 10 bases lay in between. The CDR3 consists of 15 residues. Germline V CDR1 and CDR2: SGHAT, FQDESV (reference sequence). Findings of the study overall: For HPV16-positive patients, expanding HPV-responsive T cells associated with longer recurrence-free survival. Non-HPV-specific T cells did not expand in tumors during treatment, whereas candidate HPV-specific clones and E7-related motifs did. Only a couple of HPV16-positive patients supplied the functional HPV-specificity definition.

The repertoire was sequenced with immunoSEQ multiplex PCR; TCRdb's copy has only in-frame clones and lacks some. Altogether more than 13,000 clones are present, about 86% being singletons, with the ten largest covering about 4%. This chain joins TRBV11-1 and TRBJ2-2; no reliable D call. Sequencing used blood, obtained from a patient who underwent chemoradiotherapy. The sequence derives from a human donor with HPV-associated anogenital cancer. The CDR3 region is CASSQTRTNTGELFF. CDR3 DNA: TGTGCCAGCAGCCAAACAAGAACGAACACCGGGGAGCTGTTTTTT.